This T cell receptor (beta chain) was recorded in a study of T cell responses to AZD1222 COVID-19 vaccine. The germline V and J ends were trimmed by 3 bases and 8 bases, with 10 bases remaining between them. The CDR3 runs to 12 residues. Study outcomes and limitations: White British ancestry dominated among donors, who included more females, and clonal diversity was possibly underestimated. At study baseline, merely over 5 AZD1222 recipients were seropositive. Repertoire samples came only from after the peak T cell response.

Repertoires were generated with immunoSEQ multiplex PCR, while TCRdb's copy carries only in-frame clones and drops some. The top ten clones hold about 48% of a sample with around 33,000 clones, 80% to 95% of them seen once. Only one count was recorded for this clone. Its antigen remains unidentified. This TCR came from an adult in good health. The chain combines TRBV12-3 or TRBV12-4 with TRBJ1-2; a possible D gene is TRBD1 (5 bases). The material was peripheral blood, obtained on day 0 of AZD1222 vaccination. Here the CDR3 DNA reads TGTGCCAGCAGTTTGGGGCTCGTCGGCTACACCTTC. It yields the protein CASSLGLVGYTF.